These 3 T cell receptor beta chains came from one sample sequenced in a study of technical replicates of blood from a handful of donors. TCRdb's copy holds only in-frame clones and misses some; the assay was immunoSEQ multiplex PCR. The sample yields roughly 16,000 clones, just under 90% seen once. The sequencing sample was made of PBMCs. The receptors derive from a human donor in good health.

The rearrangement joins TRBV18 to TRBJ2-7, with TRBD1 identical over 8 bases. V dropped 3 bases and J dropped 6; count of bases not matched to a gene: 7. The CDR3 spans 14 residues. Germline values: CDR1 KGHSH, CDR2 LQKENI. In DNA, the CDR3 is TGTGCCAGCTCACCCCAAGACAGGGGAAGCGAGCAGTACTTC. Amino acids: CASSPQDRGSEQYF.

The genes are TRBV18 and TRBJ1-5; D uncertain. V was clipped by 2 bases and J by 4 bases, with 12 bases between them. Germline loops: CDR1 KGHSH, CDR2 LQKENI. This CDR3 comprises 15 residues. CDR3 nucleotides: TGTGCCAGCTCACCATCGAGAGAATTAAATCAGCCCCAGCATTTT. Its protein is CASSPSRELNQPQHF.

The rearrangement links TRBV7-9 to TRBJ2-7; 7 nucleotides line up with TRBD2. Germline V lookup: CDR1 SEHNR, CDR2 FQNEAQ (reference sequence). J was trimmed by 0 bases and V by 5 bases; bases with no gene match: 13. The length of the CDR3 is 17 residues. In DNA, the CDR3 is TGTGCCAGCAGCGGGGGAGTGGGGCGGGAGAGCTCCTACGAGCAGTACTTC. Protein sequence: CASSGGVGRESSYEQYF.